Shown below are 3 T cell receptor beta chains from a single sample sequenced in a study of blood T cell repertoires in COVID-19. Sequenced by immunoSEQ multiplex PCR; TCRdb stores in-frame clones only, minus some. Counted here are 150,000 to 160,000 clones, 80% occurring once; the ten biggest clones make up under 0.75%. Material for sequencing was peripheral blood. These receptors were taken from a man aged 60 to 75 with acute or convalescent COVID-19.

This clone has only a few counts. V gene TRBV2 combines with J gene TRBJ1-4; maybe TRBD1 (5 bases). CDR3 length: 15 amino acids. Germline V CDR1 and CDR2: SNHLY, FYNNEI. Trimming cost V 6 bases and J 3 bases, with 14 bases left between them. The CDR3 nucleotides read TGTGCCAGCAGGACGACGACAGCTTCTAATGAAAAACTGTTTTTT. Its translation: CASRTTTASNEKLFF. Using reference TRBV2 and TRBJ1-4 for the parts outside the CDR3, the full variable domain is EPEVTQTPSHQVTQMGQEVILRCVPISNHLYFYWYRQILGQKVEFLVSFYNNEISEKSEIFDDQFSVERPDGSNFTLKIRSTKLEDSAMYFCASRTTTASNEKLFFGSGTQLSVL.

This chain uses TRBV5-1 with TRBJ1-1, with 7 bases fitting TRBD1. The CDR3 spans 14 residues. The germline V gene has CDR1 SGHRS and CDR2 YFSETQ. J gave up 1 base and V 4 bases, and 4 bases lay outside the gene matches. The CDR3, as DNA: TGCGCCAGCAGCGGGCGGACAGGGAACACTGAAGCTTTCTTT. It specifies CASSGRTGNTEAFF.

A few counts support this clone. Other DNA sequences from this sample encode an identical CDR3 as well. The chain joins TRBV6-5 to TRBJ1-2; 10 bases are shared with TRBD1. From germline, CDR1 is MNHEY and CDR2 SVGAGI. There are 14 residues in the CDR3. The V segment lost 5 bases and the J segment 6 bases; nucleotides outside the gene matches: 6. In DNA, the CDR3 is TGTGCCAGCAGTCGACAGGGGGCAAGGGATGGCTACACCTTC. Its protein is CASSRQGARDGYTF.